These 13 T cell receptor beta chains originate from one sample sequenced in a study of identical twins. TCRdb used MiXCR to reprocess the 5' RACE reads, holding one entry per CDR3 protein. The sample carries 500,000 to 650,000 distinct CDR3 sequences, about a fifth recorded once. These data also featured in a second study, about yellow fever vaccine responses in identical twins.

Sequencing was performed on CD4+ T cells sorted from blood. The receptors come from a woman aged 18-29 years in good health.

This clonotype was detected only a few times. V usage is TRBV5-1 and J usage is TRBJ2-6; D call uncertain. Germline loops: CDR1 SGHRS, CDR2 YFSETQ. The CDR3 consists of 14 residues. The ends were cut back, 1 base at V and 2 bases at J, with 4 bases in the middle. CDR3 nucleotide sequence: TGCGCCAGCAGCTTGTATACTGGGGCCAACGTCCTGACTTTC. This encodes CASSLYTGANVLTF.

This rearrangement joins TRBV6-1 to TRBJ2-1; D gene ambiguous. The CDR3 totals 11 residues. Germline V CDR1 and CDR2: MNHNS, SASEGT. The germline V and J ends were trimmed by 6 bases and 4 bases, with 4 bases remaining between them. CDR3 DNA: TGTGCCAGCAGAGGGTACAATGAGCAGTTCTTC. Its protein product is CASRGYNEQFF.

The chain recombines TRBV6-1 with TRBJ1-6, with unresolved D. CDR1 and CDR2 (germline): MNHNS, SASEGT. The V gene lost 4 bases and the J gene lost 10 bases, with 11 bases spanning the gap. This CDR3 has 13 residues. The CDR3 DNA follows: TGTGCCAGCAGTGGCCGGGTGAGCTCACCCCTCCACTTT. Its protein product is CASSGRVSSPLHF.

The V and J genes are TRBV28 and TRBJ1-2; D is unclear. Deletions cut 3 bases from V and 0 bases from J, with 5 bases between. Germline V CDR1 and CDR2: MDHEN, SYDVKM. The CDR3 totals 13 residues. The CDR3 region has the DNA TGTGCCAGCAGTTTGCCCCCTAACTATGGCTACACCTTC. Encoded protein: CASSLPPNYGYTF.

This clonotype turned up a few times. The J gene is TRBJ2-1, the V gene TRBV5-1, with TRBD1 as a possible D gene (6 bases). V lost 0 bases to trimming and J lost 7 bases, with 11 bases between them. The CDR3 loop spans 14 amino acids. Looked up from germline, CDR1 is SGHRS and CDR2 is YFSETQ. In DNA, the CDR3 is TGCGCCAGCAGCTTGGCAGGGGTGCGGAATGAGCAGTTCTTC. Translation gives CASSLAGVRNEQFF.

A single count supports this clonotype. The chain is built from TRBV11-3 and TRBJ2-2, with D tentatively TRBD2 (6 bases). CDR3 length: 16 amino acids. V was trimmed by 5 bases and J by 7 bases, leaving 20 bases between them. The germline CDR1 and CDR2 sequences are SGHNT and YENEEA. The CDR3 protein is CASSPSGTGVIGELFF. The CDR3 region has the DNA TGTGCCAGCAGCCCTAGTGGAACGGGAGTAATCGGGGAGCTGTTTTTT. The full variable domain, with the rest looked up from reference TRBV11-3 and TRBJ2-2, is EAGVVQSPRYKIIEKKQPVAFWCNPISGHNTLYWYLQNLGQGPELLIRYENEEAVDDSQLPKDRFSAERLKGVDSTLKIQPAELGDSAVYLCASSPSGTGVIGELFFGEGSRLTVL.

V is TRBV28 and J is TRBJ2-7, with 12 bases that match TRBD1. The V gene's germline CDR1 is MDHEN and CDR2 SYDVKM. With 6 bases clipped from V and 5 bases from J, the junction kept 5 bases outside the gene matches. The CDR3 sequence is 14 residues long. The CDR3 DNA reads TGTGCCAGCAGGGGACAGGGGGCGCCTAACGAGCAGTACGTC. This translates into CASRGQGAPNEQYV.

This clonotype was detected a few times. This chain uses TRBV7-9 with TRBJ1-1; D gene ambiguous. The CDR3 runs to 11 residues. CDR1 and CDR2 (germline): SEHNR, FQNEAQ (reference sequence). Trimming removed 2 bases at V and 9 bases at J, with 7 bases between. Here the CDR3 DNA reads TGTGCCAGCAGCTTATTCGTGAAAGCTTTCTTT. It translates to CASSLFVKAFF.

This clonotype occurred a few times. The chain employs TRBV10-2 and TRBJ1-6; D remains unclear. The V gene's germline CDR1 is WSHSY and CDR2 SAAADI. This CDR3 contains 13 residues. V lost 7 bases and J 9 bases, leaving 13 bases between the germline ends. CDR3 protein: CASKAPEGSPLHF. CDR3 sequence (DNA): TGCGCCAGCAAGGCCCCCGAGGGTTCACCCCTCCACTTT.

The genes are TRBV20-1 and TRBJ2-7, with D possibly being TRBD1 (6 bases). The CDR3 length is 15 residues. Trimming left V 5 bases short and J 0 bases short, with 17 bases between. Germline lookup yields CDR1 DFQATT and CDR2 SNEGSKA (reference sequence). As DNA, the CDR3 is TGCAGTGCTGGACGAGCGGACAGCCCCTCCTACGAGCAGTACTTC. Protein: CSAGRADSPSYEQYF.

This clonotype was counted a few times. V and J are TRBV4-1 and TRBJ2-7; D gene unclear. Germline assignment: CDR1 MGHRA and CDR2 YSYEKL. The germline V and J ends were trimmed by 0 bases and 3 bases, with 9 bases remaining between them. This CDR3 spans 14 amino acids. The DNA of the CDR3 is TGCGCCAGCAGCCAAGATCGTACTCTCTACGAGCAGTACTTC. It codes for CASSQDRTLYEQYF.

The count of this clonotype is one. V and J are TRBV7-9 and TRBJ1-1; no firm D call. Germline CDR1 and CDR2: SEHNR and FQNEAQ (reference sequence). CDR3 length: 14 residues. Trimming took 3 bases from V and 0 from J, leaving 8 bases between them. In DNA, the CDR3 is TGTGCCAGCAGCTTCTCGGCCATGAACACTGAAGCTTTCTTT. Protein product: CASSFSAMNTEAFF.

This chain's CDR3 is CASSTAGLKRDGYTF. The CDR3 coding sequence is TGTGCCAGCAGCACTGCCGGTTTAAAGAGGGATGGCTACACCTTC. The rearrangement links TRBV12-3 or TRBV12-4 to TRBJ1-2; unclear D gene. Deletions cut 6 bases from V and 6 bases from J, with 20 bases between. The CDR3 covers 15 residues.